This TCR beta chain was found in a study of T-cell memory formation after mild COVID-19. The study's findings and limits: CD4+ bias marked clones expanding day 15 to 37, unlike balanced contracting clones. There were some responding clones in pre-infection memory, which suggested that cross-reactive memory had joined. Contracting CD4+ clones were located mainly in CM and EM, and CD8+ clones in EMRA.

This clonotype was counted a few times. Antigen specificity is unknown. V dropped 6 bases and J dropped 5; count of bases not matched to a gene: 24. The germline CDR1 and CDR2 sequences are MNHNY and SVGAGI (reference sequence). This CDR3 region has 19 residues. TCRdb used MiXCR to reprocess the 5' RACE reads, holding one entry per CDR3 protein. The sample consists of 550,000 to 650,000 distinct CDR3 sequences, about 18% of them appearing once. The chain is built from TRBV6-6 and TRBJ2-7; 8 positions match TRBD1. The sequenced sample consisted of PBMCs or a T cell subset sorted from them (not recorded which). This TCR was sampled from an adult woman who had mild COVID-19 (a few samples of this study predate the infection). Cell type and time point are not known. The CDR3 DNA reads as TGTGCCAGCAGCGGTCGACCGGGACAGGCCACCCTTAACGGGAACGAGCAGTACTTC. Amino acid sequence: CASSGRPGQATLNGNEQYF.